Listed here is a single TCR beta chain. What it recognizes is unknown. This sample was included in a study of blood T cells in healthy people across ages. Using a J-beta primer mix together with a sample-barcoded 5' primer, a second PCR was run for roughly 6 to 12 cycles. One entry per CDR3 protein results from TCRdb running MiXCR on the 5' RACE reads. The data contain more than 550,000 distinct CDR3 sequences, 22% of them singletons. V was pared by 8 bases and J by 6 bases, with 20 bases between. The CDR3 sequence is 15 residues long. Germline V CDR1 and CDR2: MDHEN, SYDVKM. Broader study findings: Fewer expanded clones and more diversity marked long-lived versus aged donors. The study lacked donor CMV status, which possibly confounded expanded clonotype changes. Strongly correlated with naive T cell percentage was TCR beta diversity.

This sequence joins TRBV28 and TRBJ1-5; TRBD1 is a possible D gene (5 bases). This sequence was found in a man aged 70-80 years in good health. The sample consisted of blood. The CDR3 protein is CASLAPGRVSQPQHF. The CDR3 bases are TGTGCCAGCCTTGCCCCAGGGAGGGTGAGTCAGCCCCAGCATTTT.